These 26 T cell receptor beta chains came from one sample sequenced in a study of blood T cell repertoires in COVID-19. TCRdb keeps only in-frame clones here, not all; method: immunoSEQ multiplex PCR. The data hold under 200,000 clones, with around 87% observed a single time. The sequencing sample was made of peripheral blood. Receptors were obtained from a man in his fifties or sixties with COVID-19, enrolled during active disease.

The chain uses TRBV6-2 or TRBV6-3 and TRBJ2-7; 12 bases are a match to TRBD2. Trimming at V came to 1 base and at J to 0 bases, leaving 10 bases not matched to a gene. Germline CDR1 MNHEY, CDR2 SVGEGT. CDR3 size: 19 residues. The chain's CDR3 is CASSYWRTSGDKHSYEQYF. CDR3 bases: TGTGCCAGCAGTTACTGGCGGACTAGCGGGGATAAACACTCCTACGAGCAGTACTTC.

The chain has TRBV15 and TRBJ2-5; TRBD2 aligns across 12 bases. CDR1 LNHNV and CDR2 YYDKDF come from the germline V gene (reference sequence). The J segment lost 5 bases and the V segment lost 0 bases, leaving 10 bases of the junction unmatched. The CDR3 length is 18 residues. Here the CDR3 reads CATSRDPPTSGGSETQYF. In DNA, the CDR3 is TGTGCCACCAGCAGAGACCCCCCGACTAGCGGGGGTTCGGAGACCCAGTACTTC. Filled out from reference TRBV15 and TRBJ2-5, the complete variable domain reads DAMVIQNPRYQVTQFGKPVTLSCSQTLNHNVMYWYQQKSSQAPKLLFHYYDKDFNNEADTPDNFQSRRPNTSFCFLDIRSPGLGDTAMYLCATSRDPPTSGGSETQYFGPGTRLLVL.

The rearrangement links TRBV27 to TRBJ1-1; no clear D. Between the trimmed V and J ends, which lost 3 bases and 3 bases, there was a span of 8 bases. Germline-derived CDR1 and CDR2 are MNHEY and SMNVEV (reference sequence). The CDR3 length is 13 residues. In DNA, the CDR3 is TGTGCCAGCAGTTTGATGGAGGACACTGAAGCTTTCTTT. Translating it yields CASSLMEDTEAFF.

The V gene is TRBV19, the J gene TRBJ2-5; TRBD2 matches at 9 bases. The CDR3 is 14 residues long. V dropped 6 bases and J dropped 5; count of bases not matched to a gene: 7. CDR1 and CDR2 from the germline V gene are LNHDA and SQIVND (reference sequence). The CDR3 spells CASRSAGGRETQYF. In DNA, the CDR3 is TGTGCCAGTAGGTCAGCGGGGGGCCGGGAGACCCAGTACTTC. The variable domain in full, with the rest retrieved from reference TRBV19 and TRBJ2-5, is DGGITQSPKYLFRKEGQNVTLSCEQNLNHDAMYWYRQDPGQGLRLIYYSQIVNDFQKGDIAEGYSVSREKKESFPLTVTSAQKNPTAFYLCASRSAGGRETQYFGPGTRLLVL.

This clone is a singleton in its sample. The V gene is TRBV11-1, the J gene TRBJ2-7; D might be TRBD1 (6 bases). The CDR3 totals 15 residues. Germline loops: CDR1 SGHAT, CDR2 FQDESV (reference sequence). The V end lost 2 bases, the J end lost 2 bases, and 13 bases lay between the germline ends. The CDR3 nucleotides are TGTGCCAGCAGCTTACATCTACAGGGTCCCTACGAGCAGTACTTC. This gives the protein CASSLHLQGPYEQYF.

The V call is TRBV24-1, the J call TRBJ1-4, with 9 bases identical to TRBD1. This CDR3 is 17 amino acids long. Germline loops: CDR1 KGHDR, CDR2 SFDVKD. Trimming removed 4 bases from V and 7 bases from J; junction bases left unmatched: 12. The CDR3 region is CATSDSTTGQGPEKLFF. Here the CDR3 DNA reads TGTGCCACCAGTGACTCTACTACGGGACAGGGCCCTGAAAAACTGTTTTTT.

The chain couples TRBV24-1 to TRBJ1-2; D might be TRBD1 (6 bases). In germline, CDR1 is KGHDR, CDR2 SFDVKD. Trimming pared 9 bases from V and 8 bases from J, leaving 15 bases between. CDR3 size: 12 residues. DNA of the CDR3: TGTGCCACCTCCAGGGGTGTTGGGGGCTACACCTTC. Amino acids: CATSRGVGGYTF.

The V gene is TRBV28, the J gene TRBJ1-1; 7 nucleotides line up with TRBD1. The CDR3 length is 15 residues. Per the germline V gene, CDR1 is MDHEN and CDR2 is SYDVKM. The J segment lost 3 bases and the V segment lost 6 bases, leaving 10 bases of the junction unmatched. CDR3 sequence: CASSLTGTRYTEAFF. CDR3 DNA sequence: TGTGCCAGCAGCCTGACAGGGACTAGGTACACTGAAGCTTTCTTT.

The rearrangement links TRBV9 to TRBJ2-7; possible D gene TRBD1, 5 bases. V was clipped by 0 bases and J by 6 bases, with 16 bases between them. This CDR3 has 15 residues. Germline lookup yields CDR1 SGDLS and CDR2 YYNGEE. The CDR3 loop reads CASSVAPGFGGEQYF. DNA of the CDR3: TGTGCCAGCAGCGTAGCACCAGGGTTTGGCGGCGAGCAGTACTTC.

The rearrangement uses TRBV27 and TRBJ2-3, with D perhaps matching TRBD2 (7 bases). CDR1 is MNHEY, CDR2 SMNVEV, per germline (reference sequence). The CDR3 consists of 17 residues. Trimming left V 5 bases short and J 0 bases short, with 18 bases between. Here the CDR3 DNA reads TGTGCCAGCAGTCCGTCGGGGGGCGGGGCCAGCACAGATACGCAGTATTTT. This codes for CASSPSGGGASTDTQYF.

The V call is TRBV11-3, the J call TRBJ1-3; a possible D gene is TRBD1 (6 bases). The germline V gene has CDR1 SGHNT and CDR2 YENEEA. The CDR3 runs 14 residues. The V gene lost 7 bases and the J gene lost 2 bases, with 12 bases spanning the gap. In DNA form, the CDR3 reads TGTGCCAGCACACAGGGTTCTACTGGAAACACCATATATTTT. Protein product: CASTQGSTGNTIYF.

The J gene is TRBJ2-5, the V gene TRBV24-1, with 9 bases fitting TRBD1. With 4 bases clipped from V and 3 bases from J, the junction kept 8 bases outside the gene matches. The CDR3 length is 16 residues. CDR1 and CDR2 (germline): KGHDR, SFDVKD. DNA for the CDR3: TGTGCCACCAGTGACCCGGGACAGGGTGGAAAAGAGACCCAGTACTTC. Protein: CATSDPGQGGKETQYF.

The chain carries TRBV27 and TRBJ1-1, with a possible D match to TRBD1 (6 bases). Germline V gives CDR1 MNHEY, CDR2 SMNVEV (reference sequence). The CDR3 sequence is 16 residues long. Trimming took 0 bases from V and 4 from J, leaving 15 bases between them. CDR3 nucleotides: TGTGCCAGCAGTTTATCGGGGGCAGGGGTCCCCACTGAAGCTTTCTTT. Amino acid sequence: CASSLSGAGVPTEAFF.

This clone was seen more than once but under ten times. The chain is built from TRBV11-3 and TRBJ1-3; 9 bases align to TRBD1. V shed 8 bases, J shed 7 bases, and the junction held 6 bases outside the gene matches. Per the germline V gene, CDR1 is SGHNT and CDR2 is YENEEA. The CDR3 length is 13 residues. Here the CDR3 reads CASGEQGANTIYF. As DNA, the CDR3 is TGTGCCAGCGGAGAACAGGGGGCGAACACCATATATTTT.

The chain is built from TRBV15 and TRBJ2-7; 9 nucleotides align to TRBD1. In germline, CDR1 is LNHNV, CDR2 YYDKDF (reference sequence). The ends lost 6 bases at V and 0 bases at J; junction bases unmatched: 3. The CDR3 extends over 14 amino acids. CDR3 sequence: CATRPQGASYEQYF. CDR3 nucleotides: TGTGCCACCAGACCACAGGGGGCCTCCTACGAGCAGTACTTC.

This chain joins TRBV4-1 and TRBJ2-7; no definite D call. The CDR3 covers 16 residues. Germline V gives CDR1 MGHRA, CDR2 YSYEKL. Trimming took off 1 base at V and 4 bases at J, with 17 bases between the two ends. The CDR3 sequence: CASSQGVRQSPYEQYF. Here the CDR3 DNA reads TGCGCCAGCAGCCAAGGGGTCAGACAATCTCCATACGAGCAGTACTTC.

The chain couples TRBV4-3 to TRBJ2-1; 9 nucleotides line up with TRBD1. CDR1 is LGHNA and CDR2 is YSLEER in the germline V gene. CDR3 length: 20 residues. The trim removed 3 bases at V and 5 bases at J, leaving 20 bases unmatched. DNA of the CDR3: TGCGCCAGCAGCCAGGAACGTTACAGGGGGCGGCAAAGGGGAGACAATGAGCAGTTCTTC. As protein: CASSQERYRGRQRGDNEQFF.

Only one count was recorded for this clone. The chain employs TRBV2 and TRBJ1-1; 7 bases line up with TRBD1. V lost 6 bases and J lost 7; bases outside the gene matches: 8. The CDR3 length is 13 residues. Germline V gene lookup returns CDR1 SNHLY and CDR2 FYNNEI. The CDR3 sequence: CASRTTGYNEAFF. CDR3 nucleotides: TGTGCCAGCAGGACGACAGGGTATAATGAAGCTTTCTTT.

The genes are TRBV5-1 and TRBJ2-2; 9 bases match TRBD1. Germline V CDR1 and CDR2: SGHRS, YFSETQ. V lost 0 bases, J lost 4 bases, and 4 bases stayed unmatched. CDR3 length: 16 amino acids. The CDR3 DNA reads as TGCGCCAGCAGCTTGGAGGGACAGGGCGGCACCGGGGAGCTGTTTTTT. It yields the protein CASSLEGQGGTGELFF.

The chain uses TRBV11-2 and TRBJ1-6; D remains ambiguous. The CDR3 covers 12 residues. Germline CDR1 is SGHAT and CDR2 is FQNNGV. With 3 bases removed from V and 10 bases from J, the gap between germline ends came to 7 bases. The CDR3 region is CASSFFLSPLHF. In nucleotides, the CDR3 is TGTGCCAGCAGCTTCTTTTTGTCACCCCTCCACTTT.

A few counts support this clone. The rearrangement uses TRBV7-2 and TRBJ1-1; the D is unclear. Germline lookup yields CDR1 SGHTA and CDR2 FQGNSA. V was trimmed by 1 base and J by 1 base, leaving 13 bases between them. CDR3 size: 16 residues. The CDR3 DNA reads as TGTGCCAGCAGCTTAGAGCCCCGGCGGCAGAACACTGAAGCTTTCTTT. Translated: CASSLEPRRQNTEAFF.

The table lists this clone with a count of one. This chain joins TRBV6-5 and TRBJ1-3; D gene unclear. CDR3 length: 13 residues. V shed 7 bases and J shed 4 bases, with 11 bases lying between them. From germline, CDR1 is MNHEY and CDR2 SVGAGI. In DNA form, the CDR3 reads TGTGCCAGCACGGGGATTGACGGAAACACCATATATTTT. Residues: CASTGIDGNTIYF.

The chain combines TRBV18 with TRBJ1-2, with a tentative D call TRBD1 (5 bases). Deletions cut 2 bases from V and 8 bases from J, with 12 bases between. Germline V lookup: CDR1 KGHSH, CDR2 LQKENI. This CDR3 contains 13 residues. This chain's CDR3 is CASSPWEQAGYTF. The DNA for the CDR3 is TGTGCCAGCTCACCATGGGAACAGGCAGGCTACACCTTC. Together with reference TRBV18 and TRBJ1-2, the CDR3 gives the full variable domain: NAGVMQNPRHLVRRRGQEARLRCSPMKGHSHVYWYRQLPEEGLKFMVYLQKENIIDESGMPKERFSAEFPKEGPSILRIQQVVRGDSAAYFCASSPWEQAGYTFGSGTRLTVV.

The chain joins TRBV4-3 to TRBJ1-2; 9 nucleotides agree with TRBD1. The CDR3 runs to 16 residues. The germline V gene encodes CDR1 LGHNA and CDR2 YSLEER. Losses at the gene ends were 0 bases for V and 4 bases for J; bases not matched to a gene: 6. CDR3 region: CASSQEEGTGIYGYTF. CDR3 bases: TGCGCCAGCAGCCAAGAGGAGGGGACAGGGATCTATGGCTACACCTTC.

The chain is built from TRBV12-3 or TRBV12-4 and TRBJ2-7; D is ambiguous. With 4 bases removed from V and 4 bases from J, the gap between germline ends came to 5 bases. The CDR3 loop spans 11 amino acids. CDR3: CASSSTYEQYF. The CDR3 DNA reads as TGTGCCAGCAGTTCGACTTACGAGCAGTACTTC.

The rearrangement links TRBV6-5 to TRBJ2-7; weak D call: TRBD1 (6 bases). CDR1 MNHEY and CDR2 SVGAGI come from the germline V gene. CDR3 length: 13 amino acids. V was cut by 6 bases and J by 4 bases, with 13 bases left in between. The CDR3 reads CASRTNRAYEQYF. The CDR3 coding sequence is TGTGCCAGCAGAACCAACAGGGCTTACGAGCAGTACTTC.